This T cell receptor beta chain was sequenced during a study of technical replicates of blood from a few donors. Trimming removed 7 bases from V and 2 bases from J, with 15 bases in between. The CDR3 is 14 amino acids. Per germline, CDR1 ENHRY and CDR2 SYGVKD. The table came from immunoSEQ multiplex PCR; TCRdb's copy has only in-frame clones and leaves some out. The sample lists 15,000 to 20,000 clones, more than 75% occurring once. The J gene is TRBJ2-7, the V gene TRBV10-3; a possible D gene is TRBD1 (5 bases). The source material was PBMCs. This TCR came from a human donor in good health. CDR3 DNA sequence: TGTGCCATCACGACAGCCGATCGGCCCTACGAGCAGTACTTC. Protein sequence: CAITTADRPYEQYF.